Sequencing of this T cell receptor (beta chain) was carried out in a study of CXCR3-negative and CXCR3-positive naive CD8 T cells. CDR1 is SGHNT, CDR2 YENEEA, per germline. The CDR3 runs 14 residues. Concerning this clonotype: Its antigen is still unknown.

Study-wide findings and caveats: Naive cells positive for CXCR3 carried more hydrophobic TRB CDR3s than CXCR3-negative ones.

5' RACE with UMI labels generated the TRB cDNA libraries. From its re-call of the 5' RACE reads, TCRdb lists each CDR3 protein once, without DNA. The sample's table shows roughly 130,000 distinct CDR3 sequences. The sequencing input was naive CXCR3+ CD8+ T cells from blood. As for subset: CD45RO-CCR7+CD27+CD95- naive CD8+ T cells expressing CXCR3 (TNR3+). This chain uses TRBV11-3 with TRBJ2-2; TCRdb returns TRBD1, unconfirmable since there is no DNA. This sequence was found in a human donor in good health. Some clones in this sample may be carry-over from other donors' samples. CDR3 loop: CASSWEGGSRELFF. Using reference TRBV11-3 and TRBJ2-2 for the parts outside the CDR3, the full variable domain is EAGVVQSPRYKIIEKKQPVAFWCNPISGHNTLYWYLQNLGQGPELLIRYENEEAVDDSQLPKDRFSAERLKGVDSTLKIQPAELGDSAVYLCASSWEGGSRELFFGEGSRLTVL.